A single sample gave rise to the 28 T cell receptor beta chains below, sequenced in a study of blood T cell repertoires in COVID-19. Libraries were prepared by immunoSEQ multiplex PCR; TCRdb keeps only in-frame clonotypes and omits some of them. The data show hundreds of thousands of clones, 88% seen once. Sequenced material: peripheral blood. Every receptor here comes from a middle-aged man with acute or convalescent COVID-19.

The V gene is TRBV28, the J gene TRBJ1-5; 7 positions match TRBD1. This CDR3 has 14 amino acids. CDR1 is MDHEN, CDR2 SYDVKM, per germline. J lost 1 base, V lost 7 bases, and 4 bases had no gene match. The CDR3 DNA is TGTGCCAGCAATACAGGGGAAAGCAATCAGCCCCAGCATTTT. This codes for CASNTGESNQPQHF.

With regard to this clone: Other DNA sequences in the sample encode the same CDR3. The chain couples TRBV27 to TRBJ1-5, with D perhaps TRBD1 (5 bases). The CDR3 consists of 15 residues. Germline values: CDR1 MNHEY, CDR2 SMNVEV (reference sequence). V shed 2 bases and J shed 0 bases, with 8 bases lying between them. CDR3 region: CASSLRGYSNQPQHF. The DNA for the CDR3 is TGTGCCAGCAGTTTAAGGGGATATAGCAATCAGCCCCAGCATTTT.

The chain couples TRBV3-1 (or the pseudogene TRBV3-2) to TRBJ1-6; D might be TRBD1 (5 bases). Trimming cost V 4 bases and J 5 bases, with 15 bases left between them. CDR3 size: 16 residues. CDR1 LGHDT and CDR2 YNNKEL come from the germline V gene (reference sequence). CDR3 in amino acids: CASSRVGPGDNSPLHF. The CDR3 DNA follows: TGTGCCAGCAGCCGAGTCGGACCGGGGGATAATTCACCCCTCCACTTT.

Points on this clone: Different DNA sequences within this sample yield the same CDR3. The chain has TRBV6-6 and TRBJ2-5, with TRBD1 identical over 7 bases. Germline V gene data show CDR1 as MNHNY and CDR2 as SVGAGI (reference sequence). The junction had 2 bases not matched to a gene; V was cut back by 0 bases and J by 4 bases. CDR3 size: 14 residues. Here the CDR3 DNA reads TGTGCCAGCAGTTACTCGAACAGGGGAGAGACCCAGTACTTC. Its translation is CASSYSNRGETQYF.

The chain employs TRBV10-1 and TRBJ1-5; no clear D. V lost 4 bases, J lost 6 bases, and 10 bases lay in between. The CDR3 extends over 13 amino acids. Germline V gene lookup returns CDR1 WNHNN and CDR2 SYGVQD (reference sequence). CDR3: CASSAGELQPQHF. For the CDR3, the DNA is TGCGCCAGCAGTGCTGGGGAGCTTCAGCCCCAGCATTTT.

This chain links TRBV19 with TRBJ2-7; 9 nucleotides align to TRBD1. Germline lookup yields CDR1 LNHDA and CDR2 SQIVND (reference sequence). The CDR3 sequence is 16 residues long. With V trimmed by 8 bases and J by 4 bases, 15 bases remained unmatched. The DNA of the CDR3 is TGTGCCAGTGGAAGGGCATCCCCGGGACAGGGTTACGAGCAGTACTTC. The encoded protein is CASGRASPGQGYEQYF.

This chain uses TRBV27 with TRBJ2-7; maybe TRBD1 (5 bases). The CDR3 is 13 amino acids. Trimming left V 4 bases short and J 3 bases short, with 10 bases between. The V gene's germline CDR1 is MNHEY and CDR2 SMNVEV (reference sequence). CDR3 amino acids: CASSYGAGYEQYF. In DNA, the CDR3 is TGTGCCAGCAGTTATGGGGCTGGCTACGAGCAGTACTTC.

The chain employs TRBV6-5 and TRBJ1-1, with D perhaps matching TRBD1 (6 bases). Germline V gene lookup returns CDR1 MNHEY and CDR2 SVGAGI. V lost 2 bases and J 7 bases, leaving 11 bases between the germline ends. This CDR3 spans 13 amino acids. The CDR3 coding sequence is TGTGCCAGCAGTTACGGGGCAGGGGTTGAAGCTTTCTTT. The encoded protein is CASSYGAGVEAFF.

This clone was counted a single time. The rearrangement uses TRBV11-2 and TRBJ2-1; 11 bases are a match to TRBD2. Trimming removed 4 bases from V and 4 bases from J; junction bases left unmatched: 3. There are 15 residues in the CDR3. The V gene's germline CDR1 is SGHAT and CDR2 FQNNGV. CDR3 bases: TGTGCCAGCAGCTGGACTAGCGGGCCTTACAATGAGCAGTTCTTC. This codes for CASSWTSGPYNEQFF.

J is TRBJ1-4 and V is TRBV30; D not resolved. Germline V gives CDR1 GTSNPN, CDR2 SVGIG (reference sequence). The CDR3 extends over 11 amino acids. Between the trimmed V and J ends, which lost 2 bases and 12 bases, there was a span of 10 bases. The CDR3, as DNA: TGTGCCTGGAGTACGAGGGTGGAACTGTTTTTT. It specifies CAWSTRVELFF. The complete variable domain, with remaining parts taken from reference TRBV30 and TRBJ1-4, reads SQTIHQWPATLVQPVGSPLSLECTVEGTSNPNLYWYRQAAGRGLQLLFYSVGIGQISSEVPQNLSASRPQDRQFILSSKKLLLSDSGFYLCAWSTRVELFFGSGTQLSVL.

The chain employs TRBV30 and TRBJ1-1; TRBD1 matches 7 bases. Germline lookup yields CDR1 GTSNPN and CDR2 SVGIG (reference sequence). The CDR3 has 12 amino acids. Trimming cost V 5 bases and J 4 bases; bases outside gene matches: 4. The CDR3: CAWETGSTEAFF. The CDR3 bases are TGTGCCTGGGAGACAGGGTCCACTGAAGCTTTCTTT.

The rearrangement links TRBV3-1 (or the pseudogene TRBV3-2) to TRBJ1-5; D is perhaps TRBD1 (6 bases). CDR1 and CDR2 (germline): LGHDT, YNNKEL (reference sequence). This CDR3 is 15 amino acids long. Trimming took off 3 bases at V and 6 bases at J, with 15 bases between the two ends. CDR3 in amino acids: CASSHRGAIGQPQHF. The CDR3 bases are TGTGCCAGCAGCCATCGGGGGGCTATCGGTCAGCCCCAGCATTTT.

V and J are TRBV5-4 and TRBJ2-7, with 13 bases fitting TRBD2. The germline gives CDR1 SGHNT, CDR2 YYREEE (reference sequence). The CDR3 spans 15 residues. Germline trimming cut 4 bases from V and 1 base from J; bases unmatched to any gene: 2. CDR3: CASSLGLAGSYEQYF. Written as DNA, the CDR3 is TGTGCCAGCAGCCTGGGACTAGCGGGATCCTACGAGCAGTACTTC.

The chain uses TRBV19 and TRBJ2-1; tentatively, D is TRBD2 (6 bases). Deletions cut 3 bases from V and 5 bases from J, with 14 bases between. The CDR3 runs to 15 residues. Germline CDR1 LNHDA, CDR2 SQIVND (reference sequence). In DNA, the CDR3 is TGTGCCAGTAGTATCTGGCAGGGCGGGGACAATGAGCAGTTCTTC. Protein: CASSIWQGGDNEQFF.

The rearrangement joins TRBV5-1 to TRBJ1-1, with a possible D match to TRBD1 (5 bases). V dropped 0 bases and J dropped 4 bases, with 10 bases sitting between them. Germline V CDR1 and CDR2: SGHRS, YFSETQ. The CDR3 is 14 residues long. CDR3 residues: CASSLGRVGTEAFF. The DNA of the CDR3 is TGCGCCAGCAGCTTGGGCAGGGTGGGCACTGAAGCTTTCTTT.

The table lists this clone with a few counts. The chain links TRBV4-1 to TRBJ2-2; weak D call: TRBD1 (6 bases). The V and J ends lost 4 bases and 0 bases respectively, with 15 bases between them. This CDR3 contains 17 residues. CDR1 is MGHRA and CDR2 is YSYEKL in the germline V gene. In DNA form, the CDR3 reads TGCGCCAGCAGCCGTACACCCGGGACACCGAACACCGGGGAGCTGTTTTTT. This sequence encodes CASSRTPGTPNTGELFF.

The gene calls are TRBV24-1 and TRBJ1-6; D not certain. CDR1 is KGHDR, CDR2 SFDVKD, per germline. This CDR3 contains 16 residues. Trimming left V 9 bases short and J 2 bases short, with 16 bases between. CDR3 coding DNA: TGTGCCACCCATCCCCCGAGGTCCCCCTATAATTCACCCCTCCACTTT. Translated: CATHPPRSPYNSPLHF.

V is TRBV27 and J is TRBJ2-7; no definite D call. Between the trimmed V and J ends, which lost 3 bases and 3 bases, there was a span of 9 bases. The length of the CDR3 is 13 residues. CDR1 MNHEY and CDR2 SMNVEV come from the germline V gene (reference sequence). The chain's CDR3 is CASSFRVGYEQYF. DNA of the CDR3: TGTGCCAGCAGTTTTCGGGTAGGCTACGAGCAGTACTTC.

This chain uses TRBV29-1 with TRBJ2-1, with a tentative D call TRBD1 (6 bases). The V end was cut by 8 bases, the J end by 2 bases, with 10 bases between. The germline V gene has CDR1 SQVTM and CDR2 ANQGSEA. The CDR3 runs 12 residues. The CDR3 bases are TGCAGCTCCGGACAGACCTACAATGAGCAGTTCTTC. Amino acid sequence: CSSGQTYNEQFF.

V and J are TRBV6-2 or TRBV6-3 and TRBJ1-1; D gene uncertain. Per the germline V gene, CDR1 is MNHEY and CDR2 is SVGEGT. Trimming took off 0 bases at V and 11 bases at J, with 10 bases between the two ends. The CDR3 contains 12 residues. The CDR3 loop reads CASSYSTVWAFF. The DNA for the CDR3 is TGTGCCAGCAGTTACTCCACAGTGTGGGCTTTCTTT.

The V and J genes are TRBV29-1 and TRBJ2-2; tentative D call: TRBD1 (5 bases). CDR3 size: 15 residues. The germline V gene encodes CDR1 SQVTM and CDR2 ANQGSEA. V dropped 1 base and J dropped 0 bases, with 9 bases sitting between them. CDR3 nucleotides: TGCAGCGTTGAAGTTATGGGGCCGAACACCGGGGAGCTGTTTTTT. Translated: CSVEVMGPNTGELFF.

V gene TRBV3-1 (or the pseudogene TRBV3-2) combines with J gene TRBJ2-7, with 11 bases fitting TRBD2. V was clipped by 0 bases and J by 2 bases; unmatched bases: 6. CDR1 LGHDT and CDR2 YNNKEL come from the germline V gene (reference sequence). There are 17 residues in the CDR3. CDR3 region: CASSQELGSGGAYEQYF. The CDR3 DNA sequence: TGTGCCAGCAGCCAAGAGTTGGGTAGCGGGGGGGCCTACGAGCAGTACTTC.

This clone was seen just once. The chain employs TRBV19 and TRBJ1-4; 8 bases are shared with TRBD1. After removal of 1 base from V and 8 bases from J, the junction contained 12 bases not matched to a gene. The CDR3 loop spans 17 amino acids. The V gene's germline CDR1 is LNHDA and CDR2 SQIVND (reference sequence). The CDR3 DNA reads TGTGCCAGTAGTATAGTCGGCAGGGGGCTCTCACAGGAAAAACTGTTTTTT. Its protein product is CASSIVGRGLSQEKLFF.

The chain links TRBV27 to TRBJ1-4; D possibly corresponds to TRBD1 (5 bases). The germline V and J ends were trimmed by 4 bases and 1 base, with 10 bases remaining between them. Germline loops: CDR1 MNHEY, CDR2 SMNVEV (reference sequence). The CDR3 covers 15 residues. This CDR3 reads CASSSGGETNEKLFF. As DNA, the CDR3 is TGTGCCAGCAGTTCCGGAGGGGAAACTAATGAAAAACTGTTTTTT.

In its sample, this clone was seen a few times. The genes are TRBV5-1 and TRBJ1-2; 9 nucleotides line up with TRBD1. Germline V gives CDR1 SGHRS, CDR2 YFSETQ. With V trimmed by 3 bases and J by 2 bases, 5 bases remained unmatched. There are 15 residues in the CDR3. This CDR3 reads CASSYGQGLNYGYTF. In nucleotides, the CDR3 is TGCGCCAGCAGCTACGGACAGGGGCTAAACTATGGCTACACCTTC.

The J gene is TRBJ1-2, the V gene TRBV28; perhaps TRBD1 as D (5 bases). The ends were cut back, 4 bases at V and 8 bases at J, with 23 bases in the middle. Germline assignment: CDR1 MDHEN and CDR2 SYDVKM. The CDR3 sequence is 16 residues long. The CDR3 here is CASSSEVTGSSNGYTF. The DNA for the CDR3 is TGTGCCAGCAGTTCCGAAGTAACAGGAAGCTCTAACGGCTACACCTTC.

V is TRBV6-2 or TRBV6-3 and J is TRBJ1-2; 7 bases are shared with TRBD1. V shed 2 bases and J 6 bases; nucleotides not matched to a gene: 9. The CDR3 contains 15 residues. Germline CDR1 reads MNHEY; CDR2 reads SVGEGT. The DNA of the CDR3 is TGTGCCAGCAGTTACACCCGGGACAGCTCGGATGGCTACACCTTC. Protein product: CASSYTRDSSDGYTF.

J is TRBJ2-1 and V is TRBV7-9; tentatively, D is TRBD2 (6 bases). Trimming pared 2 bases from V and 5 bases from J, leaving 13 bases between. Germline V gene data show CDR1 as SEHNR and CDR2 as FQNEAQ (reference sequence). The CDR3 consists of 15 residues. CDR3 nucleotide sequence: TGTGCCAGCAGCTTACGGCGGGAAGGGGACAATGAGCAGTTCTTC. It translates to CASSLRREGDNEQFF.